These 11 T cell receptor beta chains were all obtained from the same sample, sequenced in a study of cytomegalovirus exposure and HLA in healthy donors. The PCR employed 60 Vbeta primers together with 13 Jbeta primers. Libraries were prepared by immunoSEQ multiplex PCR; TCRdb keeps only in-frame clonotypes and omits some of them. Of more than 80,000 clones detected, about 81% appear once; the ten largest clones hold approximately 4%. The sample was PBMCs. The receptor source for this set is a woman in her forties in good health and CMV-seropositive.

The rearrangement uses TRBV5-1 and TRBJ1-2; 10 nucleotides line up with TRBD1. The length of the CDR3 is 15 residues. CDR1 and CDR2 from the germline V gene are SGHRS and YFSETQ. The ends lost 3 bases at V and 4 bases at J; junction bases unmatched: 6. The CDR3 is CASSSGQGSSYGYTF. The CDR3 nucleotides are TGCGCCAGCAGCTCGGGACAGGGGTCCTCCTATGGCTACACCTTC.

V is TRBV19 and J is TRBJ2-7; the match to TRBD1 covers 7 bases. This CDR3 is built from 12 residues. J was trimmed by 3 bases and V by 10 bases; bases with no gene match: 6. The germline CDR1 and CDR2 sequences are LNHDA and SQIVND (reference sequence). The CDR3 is CATTDRYYEQYF. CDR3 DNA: TGTGCCACAACGGACAGGTACTACGAGCAGTACTTC.

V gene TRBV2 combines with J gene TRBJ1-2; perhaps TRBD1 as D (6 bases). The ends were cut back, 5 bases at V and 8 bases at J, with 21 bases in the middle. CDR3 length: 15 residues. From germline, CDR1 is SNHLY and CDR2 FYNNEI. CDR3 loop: CASSLHRDSTQGYTF. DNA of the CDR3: TGTGCCAGCAGTCTCCACAGGGATTCCACTCAAGGCTACACCTTC.

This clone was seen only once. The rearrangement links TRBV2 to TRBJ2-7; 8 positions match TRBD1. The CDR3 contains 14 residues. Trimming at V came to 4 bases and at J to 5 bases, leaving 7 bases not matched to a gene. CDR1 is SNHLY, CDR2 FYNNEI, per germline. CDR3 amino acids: CASSARQGSHEQYF. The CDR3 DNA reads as TGTGCCAGCAGTGCTAGACAGGGGTCCCACGAGCAGTACTTC.

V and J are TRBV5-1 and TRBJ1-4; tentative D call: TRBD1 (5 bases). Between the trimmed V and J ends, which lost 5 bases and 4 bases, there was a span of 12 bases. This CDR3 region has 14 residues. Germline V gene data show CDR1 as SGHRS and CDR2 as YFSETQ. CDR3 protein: CASSPQGNNEKLFF. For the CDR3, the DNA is TGCGCCAGCAGTCCCCAGGGAAATAATGAAAAACTGTTTTTT.

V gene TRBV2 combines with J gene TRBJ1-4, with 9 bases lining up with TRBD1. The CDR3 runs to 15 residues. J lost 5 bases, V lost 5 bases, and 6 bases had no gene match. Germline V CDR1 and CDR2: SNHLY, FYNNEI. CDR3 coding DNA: TGTGCCAGCAGTTTATACGGGACAGGGAATGAAAAACTGTTTTTT. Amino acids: CASSLYGTGNEKLFF. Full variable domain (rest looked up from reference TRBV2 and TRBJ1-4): EPEVTQTPSHQVTQMGQEVILRCVPISNHLYFYWYRQILGQKVEFLVSFYNNEISEKSEIFDDQFSVERPDGSNFTLKIRSTKLEDSAMYFCASSLYGTGNEKLFFGSGTQLSVL.

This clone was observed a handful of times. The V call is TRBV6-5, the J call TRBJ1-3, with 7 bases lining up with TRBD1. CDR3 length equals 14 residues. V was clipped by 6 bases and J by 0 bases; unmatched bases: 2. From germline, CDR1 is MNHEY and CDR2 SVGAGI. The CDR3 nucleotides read TGTGCCAGCAGCTGGGACAGCTCTGGAAACACCATATATTTT. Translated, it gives CASSWDSSGNTIYF.

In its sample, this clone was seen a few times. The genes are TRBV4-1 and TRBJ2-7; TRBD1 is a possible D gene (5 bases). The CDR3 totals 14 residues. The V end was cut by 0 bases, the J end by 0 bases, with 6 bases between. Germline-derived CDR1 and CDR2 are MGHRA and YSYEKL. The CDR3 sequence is CASSQEDSSYEQYF. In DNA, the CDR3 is TGCGCCAGCAGCCAAGAAGACAGCTCCTACGAGCAGTACTTC.

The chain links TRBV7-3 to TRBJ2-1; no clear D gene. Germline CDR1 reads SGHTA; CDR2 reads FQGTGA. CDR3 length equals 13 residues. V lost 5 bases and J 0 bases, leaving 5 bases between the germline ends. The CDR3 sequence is CASSPGSYNEQFF. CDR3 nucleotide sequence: TGTGCCAGCAGCCCAGGCTCCTACAATGAGCAGTTCTTC.

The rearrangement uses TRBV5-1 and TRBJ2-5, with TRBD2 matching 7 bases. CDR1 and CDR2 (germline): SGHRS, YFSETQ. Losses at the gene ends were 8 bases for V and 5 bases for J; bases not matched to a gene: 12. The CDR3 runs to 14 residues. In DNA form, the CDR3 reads TGCGCCAGTTCGTCCGGGAGGCCCGATGAGACCCAGTACTTC. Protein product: CASSSGRPDETQYF.

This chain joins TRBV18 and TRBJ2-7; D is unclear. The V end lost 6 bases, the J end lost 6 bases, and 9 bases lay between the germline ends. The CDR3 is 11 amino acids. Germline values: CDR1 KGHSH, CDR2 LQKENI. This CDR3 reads CASSPDSEQYF. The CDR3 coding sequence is TGTGCCAGCTCCCCTGATAGCGAGCAGTACTTC.